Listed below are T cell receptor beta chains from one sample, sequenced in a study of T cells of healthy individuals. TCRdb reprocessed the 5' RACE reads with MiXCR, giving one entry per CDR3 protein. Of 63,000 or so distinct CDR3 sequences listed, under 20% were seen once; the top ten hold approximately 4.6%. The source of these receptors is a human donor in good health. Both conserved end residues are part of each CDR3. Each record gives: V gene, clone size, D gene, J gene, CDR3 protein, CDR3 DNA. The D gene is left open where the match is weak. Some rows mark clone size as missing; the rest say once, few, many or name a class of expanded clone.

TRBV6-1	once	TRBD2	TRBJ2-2	CASSEASGDTGELFF	TGTGCCAGCAGTGAAGCTAGCGGGGACACCGGGGAGCTGTTTTTT
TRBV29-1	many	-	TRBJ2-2	CSVEGTQAYNTGELFF	TGCAGCGTTGAAGGTACACAGGCCTATAACACCGGGGAGCTGTTTTTT
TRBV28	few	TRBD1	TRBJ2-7	CASNTGAYEQYF	TGTGCCAGCAATACAGGGGCCTACGAGCAGTACTTC
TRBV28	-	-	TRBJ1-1	CASSLRCTEAFF	TGTGCCAGCAGTTTACGGTGCACTGAAGCTTTCTTT
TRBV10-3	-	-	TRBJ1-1	CAIGRDPNAEAFF	TGTGCCATCGGTCGAGACCCGAACGCTGAAGCTTTCTTT
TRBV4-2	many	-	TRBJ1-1	CASSQGTTGGGAFF	TGTGCCAGCAGCCAAGGGACGACAGGCGGTGGAGCTTTCTTT
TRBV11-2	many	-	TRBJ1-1	CASSLAVNTEAFF	TGTGCCAGCAGCCTGGCGGTAAACACTGAAGCTTTCTTT
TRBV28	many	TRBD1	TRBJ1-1	CASSTNQGARPTEAFF	TGTGCCAGCAGTACTAATCAGGGGGCGCGTCCCACTGAAGCTTTCTTT
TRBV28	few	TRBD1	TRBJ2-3	CASSQGTGSFTDTQYF	TGTGCCAGCAGTCAAGGGACAGGGAGTTTCACAGATACGCAGTATTTT
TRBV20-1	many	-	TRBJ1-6	CSAIEGGSSYNSPLHF	TGCAGTGCCATCGAGGGGGGGAGCTCCTATAATTCACCCCTCCACTTT
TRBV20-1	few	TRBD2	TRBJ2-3	CSARDSSGSVDTQYF	TGCAGTGCTAGAGATTCTAGCGGGAGTGTCGATACGCAGTATTTT
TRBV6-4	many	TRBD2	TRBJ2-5	CASSGTSGSQETQYF	TGTGCCAGCAGTGGGACTAGCGGGAGCCAAGAGACCCAGTACTTC
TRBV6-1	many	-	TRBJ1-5	CASSAPSGVGNQPQHF	TGTGCCAGCAGTGCGCCCTCAGGGGTAGGAAATCAGCCCCAGCATTTT
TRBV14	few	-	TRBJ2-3	CASRFGGTDTQYF	TGTGCCAGCAGGTTTGGGGGCACAGATACGCAGTATTTT
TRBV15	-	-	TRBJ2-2	CATSSWGGPGELFF	TGTGCCACCAGCTCTTGGGGAGGCCCCGGGGAGCTGTTTTTT
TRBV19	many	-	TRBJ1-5	CASSSRGGSNQPQHF	TGTGCCAGTAGTAGTAGAGGGGGGAGCAATCAGCCCCAGCATTTT
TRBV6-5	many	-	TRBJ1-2	CASSYGPRKNYGYTF	TGTGCCAGCAGTTACGGACCGAGGAAGAACTATGGCTACACCTTC
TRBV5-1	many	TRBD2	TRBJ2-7	CASNPYSGSLAYEQYF	TGCGCCAGCAATCCATATAGCGGGAGCCTTGCCTACGAGCAGTACTTC
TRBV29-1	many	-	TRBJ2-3	CSVEGGADTQYF	TGCAGCGTTGAAGGCGGGGCTGATACGCAGTATTTT
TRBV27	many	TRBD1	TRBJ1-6	CASRGGGQGNSPLHF	TGTGCCAGCCGCGGGGGCGGACAGGGGAATTCACCCCTCCACTTT
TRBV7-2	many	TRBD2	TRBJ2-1	CASSLDQRGSNEQFF	TGTGCCAGCAGCTTAGACCAGCGGGGGTCCAATGAGCAGTTCTTC
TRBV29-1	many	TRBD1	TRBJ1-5	CSVATGGSNQPQHF	TGCAGCGTTGCTACAGGGGGCAGCAATCAGCCCCAGCATTTT
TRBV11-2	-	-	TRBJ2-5	CASSSPGSKETQYF	TGTGCCAGCAGCTCCCCCGGGAGCAAAGAGACCCAGTACTTC
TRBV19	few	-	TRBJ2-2	CASSGQHTGELFF	TGTGCCAGTAGTGGGCAGCACACCGGGGAGCTGTTTTTT
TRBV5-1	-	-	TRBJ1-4	CASSLVGSPNEKLFF	TGCGCCAGCAGCTTGGTAGGGAGCCCCAATGAAAAACTGTTTTTT
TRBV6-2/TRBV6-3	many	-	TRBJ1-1	CASPRGMNTEAFF	TGTGCCAGCCCTAGGGGGATGAACACTGAAGCTTTCTTT
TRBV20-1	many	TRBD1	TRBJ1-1	CSAATPGTEMNTEAFF	TGCAGTGCCGCAACACCCGGGACAGAAATGAACACTGAAGCTTTCTTT
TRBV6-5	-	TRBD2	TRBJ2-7	CASTSSPGGDVQYF	TGTGCCAGCACCTCCTCACCCGGGGGGGACGTGCAGTACTTC
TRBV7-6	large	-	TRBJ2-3	CASSLIQTDTQYF	TGTGCCAGCAGCTTAATCCAGACAGATACGCAGTATTTT
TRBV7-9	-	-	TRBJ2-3	CASTPVDILRDTQYF	TGTGCCAGCACCCCCGTGGACATTCTTAGAGATACGCAGTATTTT
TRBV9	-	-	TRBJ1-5	CASSVEVEWARVCDQPQHF	TGTGCCAGCAGCGTAGAAGTTGAGTGGGCCAGGGTTTGCGATCAGCCCCAGCATTTT
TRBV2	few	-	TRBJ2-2	CASSGYSLAGELFF	TGTGCCAGCAGTGGGTACTCCCTCGCCGGGGAGCTGTTTTTT
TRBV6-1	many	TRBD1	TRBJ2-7	CASSFDRVNHEQYF	TGTGCCAGCAGTTTTGACAGGGTTAACCACGAGCAGTACTTC
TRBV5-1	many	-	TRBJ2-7	CASSLGKIAYEQYF	TGCGCCAGCAGCTTGGGTAAGATCGCCTACGAGCAGTACTTC
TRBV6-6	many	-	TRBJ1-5	CASSQGSPGYSNQPQHF	TGTGCCAGCAGCCAAGGGTCCCCTGGCTATAGCAATCAGCCCCAGCATTTT
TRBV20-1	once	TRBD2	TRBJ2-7	CSARDERREFTYEQYF	TGCAGTGCTAGAGATGAACGGCGGGAGTTCACCTACGAGCAGTACTTC
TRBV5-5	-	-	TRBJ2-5	CASSLDPRDGTQYF	TGTGCCAGCAGCTTGGATCCGCGAGATGGGACCCAGTACTTC
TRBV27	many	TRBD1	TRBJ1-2	CASSFGTGAFYGYTF	TGTGCCAGCAGCTTTGGGACAGGGGCCTTCTATGGCTACACCTTC
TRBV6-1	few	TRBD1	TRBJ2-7	CASSAEGDRAYEQYF	TGTGCCAGCAGTGCTGAAGGGGACAGAGCCTACGAGCAGTACTTC
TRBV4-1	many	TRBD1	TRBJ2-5	CASSLTQGKETQYF	TGCGCCAGCAGCCTCACACAGGGGAAGGAGACCCAGTACTTC
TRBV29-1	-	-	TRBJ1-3	CSVSRRDSGNTIYF	TGCAGCGTTTCTCGGAGGGACTCTGGAAACACCATATATTTT